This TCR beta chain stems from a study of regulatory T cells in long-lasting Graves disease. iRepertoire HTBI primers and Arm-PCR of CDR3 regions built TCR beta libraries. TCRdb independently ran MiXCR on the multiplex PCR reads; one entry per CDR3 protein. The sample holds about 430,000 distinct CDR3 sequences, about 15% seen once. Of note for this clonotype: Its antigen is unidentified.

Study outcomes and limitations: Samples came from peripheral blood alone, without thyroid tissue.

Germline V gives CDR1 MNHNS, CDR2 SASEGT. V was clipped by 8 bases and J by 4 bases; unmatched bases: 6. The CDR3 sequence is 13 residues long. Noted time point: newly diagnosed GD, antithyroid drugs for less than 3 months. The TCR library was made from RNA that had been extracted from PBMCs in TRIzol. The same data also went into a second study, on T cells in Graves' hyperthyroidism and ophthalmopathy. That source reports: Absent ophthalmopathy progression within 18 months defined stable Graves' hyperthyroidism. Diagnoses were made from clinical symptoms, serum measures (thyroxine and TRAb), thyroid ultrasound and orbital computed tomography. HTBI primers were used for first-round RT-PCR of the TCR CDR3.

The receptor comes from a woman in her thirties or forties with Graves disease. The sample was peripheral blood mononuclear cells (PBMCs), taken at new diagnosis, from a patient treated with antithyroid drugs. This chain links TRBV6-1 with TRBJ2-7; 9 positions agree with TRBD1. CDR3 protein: CASGTGSLYEQYF. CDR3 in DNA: TGTGCCAGCGGGACAGGGAGCCTTTACGAGCAGTACTTC.